What follows are 11 T cell receptor beta chains derived from one specimen sequenced in a study of cytomegalovirus exposure and HLA in healthy donors. Amplification used 60 Vbeta primers and 13 Jbeta primers. Using immunoSEQ multiplex PCR, the repertoire was profiled, and TCRdb retains in-frame clones only, with some absent. The sample consists of under 150,000 clones, 82% of them appearing once. Input material: PBMCs. These receptor sequences come from a boy younger than 18 in good health and CMV-seronegative.

As DNA, the CDR3 is TGTGCCAGCAGCCAAAAGGGACTAGCGGGCCGGTTAAGGCTGAATGAGCAGTTCTTC. Translating gives CASSQKGLAGRLRLNEQFF. V and J are TRBV14 and TRBJ2-1; the match to TRBD2 covers 12 bases. In germline, CDR1 is SGHDN, CDR2 FVKESK. The CDR3 has 19 residues. V lost 2 bases, J lost 7 bases, and 15 bases stayed unmatched.

The chain recombines TRBV5-1 with TRBJ1-1; TRBD1 matches 10 bases. From germline, CDR1 is SGHRS and CDR2 YFSETQ. This CDR3 has 17 residues. V gave up 4 bases and J gave up 0 bases; unmatched junction bases: 9. The CDR3 bases are TGCGCCAGCAGCGCGAGCGGGACAGGGGCGCTGAACACTGAAGCTTTCTTT. Its translation: CASSASGTGALNTEAFF.

The gene calls are TRBV5-6 and TRBJ1-1; weak D call: TRBD1 (5 bases). The V gene lost 4 bases and the J gene lost 7 bases, with 11 bases spanning the gap. Germline values: CDR1 SGHDT, CDR2 YYEEEE. The length of the CDR3 is 12 residues. CDR3 coding DNA: TGTGCCAGCAGCCCGGCCGGGGGTGAAGCTTTCTTT. This codes for CASSPAGGEAFF.

This chain uses TRBV5-1 with TRBJ1-1; TRBD1 agrees at 7 bases. The V gene end was trimmed by 0 bases and the J gene end by 3 bases; junction bases not matched to a gene: 5. Germline V gives CDR1 SGHRS, CDR2 YFSETQ. There are 15 residues in the CDR3. The CDR3 loop is CASSLGDSTHTEAFF. CDR3 sequence (DNA): TGCGCCAGCAGCTTGGGGGACAGTACGCACACTGAAGCTTTCTTT.

This chain uses TRBV11-3 with TRBJ2-7, with 7 bases aligning to TRBD2. This CDR3 is 14 amino acids long. Germline-derived CDR1 and CDR2 are SGHNT and YENEEA. The J segment lost 2 bases and the V segment lost 5 bases, leaving 6 bases of the junction unmatched. The DNA of the CDR3 is TGTGCCAGCAGCACAACCGGACTAGCCTACGAGCAGTACTTC. Protein sequence: CASSTTGLAYEQYF.

This clone was seen a handful of times. The J gene is TRBJ2-5, the V gene TRBV5-8; 11 bases fit TRBD2. This CDR3 has 17 amino acids. V shed 4 bases, J shed 4 bases, and the junction held 12 bases outside the gene matches. Germline CDR1 reads SGHTS; CDR2 reads YDEGEE. The CDR3 sequence is CASSPGLAGVLGETQYF. DNA for the CDR3: TGTGCCAGCAGCCCTGGACTAGCGGGCGTGTTGGGAGAGACCCAGTACTTC.

V usage is TRBV5-1 and J usage is TRBJ1-2, with 9 bases aligning to TRBD1. Germline V gene lookup returns CDR1 SGHRS and CDR2 YFSETQ. V lost 4 bases, J lost 2 bases, and 3 bases stayed unmatched. CDR3 length: 14 residues. The CDR3: CASSRDRVNYGYTF. DNA of the CDR3: TGCGCCAGCAGCCGGGACAGGGTGAACTATGGCTACACCTTC.

This sequence joins TRBV6-5 and TRBJ2-3; 13 nucleotides match TRBD2. The CDR3 extends over 14 amino acids. Germline V gives CDR1 MNHEY, CDR2 SVGAGI. V was clipped by 4 bases and J by 5 bases; unmatched bases: 0. CDR3 sequence reads: CASSWTSGRDTQYF. CDR3 coding DNA: TGTGCCAGCAGTTGGACTAGCGGGAGAGATACGCAGTATTTT.

The chain joins TRBV5-1 to TRBJ2-7; D is undetermined. Germline V gives CDR1 SGHRS, CDR2 YFSETQ. V was pared by 1 base and J by 2 bases, with 10 bases between. The CDR3 covers 14 residues. CDR3 residues: CASSLRENPYEQYF. The CDR3 region has the DNA TGCGCCAGCAGCTTGAGAGAAAATCCCTACGAGCAGTACTTC. Full variable domain (rest looked up from reference TRBV5-1 and TRBJ2-7): KAGVTQTPRYLIKTRGQQVTLSCSPISGHRSVSWYQQTPGQGLQFLFEYFSETQRNKGNFPGRFSGRQFSNSRSEMNVSTLELGDSALYLCASSLRENPYEQYFGPGTRLTVT.

V gene TRBV6-6 combines with J gene TRBJ1-5; D ambiguous. The length of the CDR3 is 16 residues. V was cut by 2 bases and J by 1 base, with 12 bases left in between. In germline, CDR1 is MNHNY, CDR2 SVGAGI (reference sequence). As DNA, the CDR3 is TGTGCCAGCAGTTACCTCAGGCCACCCAGCAATCAGCCCCAGCATTTT. The encoded protein is CASSYLRPPSNQPQHF.

V gene TRBV10-3 combines with J gene TRBJ2-1, with TRBD1 identical over 12 bases. Germline V gene data show CDR1 as ENHRY and CDR2 as SYGVKD. Losses at the gene ends were 11 bases for V and 3 bases for J; bases not matched to a gene: 5. The length of the CDR3 is 14 residues. CDR3 nucleotide sequence: TGTGCCCCATGGGACAGGGGGCTCTACAATGAGCAGTTCTTC. Encoded protein: CAPWDRGLYNEQFF.